The 26 T cell receptor beta chains in this list originate from one sample, sequenced in a study of T-cell reconstitution after alpha-beta-depleted transplantation in children. Study findings and constraints: Among T cells one year after transplant, newly produced cells accounted for most counts and diversity.

These receptors' antigens are unknown. Preparation of the TCRbeta library was carried out with unique molecular identifiers. TCRdb redid the calling of the PCR reads with MiXCR, one entry per CDR3 protein. The sample has about 300,000 distinct CDR3 sequences; around 7.1% are singletons. The sample consisted of peripheral blood, taken 360 days after TCRalphabeta/CD19-depleted stem cell transplant. These receptors were collected from a female patient aged 2 to 10 who had a stem cell transplant for Fanconi anemia, so the T cells may come from the graft donor.

This sequence joins TRBV6-2 or TRBV6-3 and TRBJ2-1; 11 bases are shared with TRBD2. CDR1 MNHEY and CDR2 SVGEGT come from the germline V gene. The CDR3 extends over 16 amino acids. The trim removed 7 bases at V and 4 bases at J, leaving 9 bases unmatched. For the CDR3, the DNA is TGTGCCAGCACCCGAGCCCTAGCGGGGGGATACAATGAGCAGTTCTTC. It yields the protein CASTRALAGGYNEQFF.

This clonotype was recorded a few times. V is TRBV7-3 and J is TRBJ2-6; the match to TRBD2 covers 10 bases. The CDR3 is made up of 19 amino acids. The V and J ends lost 7 bases and 1 base, in that order; junction bases with no gene match: 13. Per germline, CDR1 SGHTA and CDR2 FQGTGA. The CDR3 DNA sequence: TGTGCCAGCACAAATATTCGAGCGGGAGGGCCATCTGGGGCCAACGTCCTGACTTTC. It yields the protein CASTNIRAGGPSGANVLTF.

The chain recombines TRBV15 with TRBJ1-2; D call uncertain. In germline, CDR1 is LNHNV, CDR2 YYDKDF (reference sequence). The CDR3 covers 12 residues. The V end was cut by 8 bases, the J end by 4 bases, with 11 bases between. The CDR3 DNA sequence: TGTGCCACCTCCGGTGAGGCCTATGGCTACACCTTC. Residues: CATSGEAYGYTF.

The chain is built from TRBV7-2 and TRBJ1-1; 8 bases are a match to TRBD1. The germline V gene has CDR1 SGHTA and CDR2 FQGNSA. V gave up 0 bases and J gave up 0 bases; unmatched junction bases: 0. The length of the CDR3 is 15 residues. The DNA for the CDR3 is TGTGCCAGCAGCTTAGCGACAGGGGTGAACACTGAAGCTTTCTTT. Translated: CASSLATGVNTEAFF.

This clonotype was detected ten times or more. This sequence joins TRBV20-1 and TRBJ2-1; the match to TRBD2 covers 13 bases. From germline, CDR1 is DFQATT and CDR2 SNEGSKA (reference sequence). The CDR3 covers 16 residues. V was clipped by 1 base and J by 4 bases; unmatched bases: 4. CDR3: CSARVGLAGAYNEQFF. The CDR3 nucleotides are TGCAGTGCTAGAGTAGGACTAGCGGGGGCTTACAATGAGCAGTTCTTC.

The table lists this clonotype with many counts. The chain has TRBV13 and TRBJ1-2, with D possibly matching TRBD1 (6 bases). The length of the CDR3 is 14 residues. Germline V gene lookup returns CDR1 PRHDT and CDR2 FYEKMQ (reference sequence). Trimming pared 5 bases from V and 4 bases from J, leaving 14 bases between. The CDR3 loop is CASSVQQGVYGYTF. The CDR3, as DNA: TGTGCCAGCAGCGTTCAACAGGGCGTCTATGGCTACACCTTC.

This clonotype occurred many times. CDR3 region: CASSLDGGVMNTEAFF. CDR3 sequence (DNA): TGTGCCAGCAGCTTAGACGGCGGGGTTATGAACACTGAAGCTTTCTTT. The chain couples TRBV7-2 to TRBJ1-1; D is unresolved. V lost 1 base, J lost 0 bases, and 12 bases lay in between. Germline-derived CDR1 and CDR2 are SGHTA and FQGNSA. The CDR3 totals 16 residues.

This clonotype appeared a few times. The CDR3 region is CASILLGGAAFF. The DNA of the CDR3 is TGTGCCAGCATCCTACTTGGGGGTGCGGCTTTCTTT. This chain connects TRBV7-9 to TRBJ1-1; TRBD1 is a possible D gene (5 bases). The CDR3 runs to 12 residues. Trimming left V 7 bases short and J 11 bases short, with 17 bases between. Germline V gene lookup returns CDR1 SEHNR and CDR2 FQNEAQ (reference sequence).

This clonotype appeared many times. The chain has TRBV29-1 and TRBJ2-1; the D is unclear. Between the trimmed V and J ends, which lost 0 bases and 9 bases, there was a span of 6 bases. Looked up from germline, CDR1 is SQVTM and CDR2 is ANQGSEA. This CDR3 is built from 11 residues. The CDR3 here is CSVEDAIEQFF. CDR3 in DNA: TGCAGCGTTGAAGATGCGATTGAGCAGTTCTTC.

Turning to this clonotype: A single base separates this from a much larger clone, so it may be a read error. This sequence joins TRBV29-1 and TRBJ1-2; no firm D call. CDR1 and CDR2 from the germline V gene are SQVTM and ANQGSEA. The V and J ends lost 2 bases and 9 bases respectively, with 10 bases between them. The CDR3 spans 11 residues. CDR3 residues: CSVEIVYSYTF. The CDR3 nucleotides are TGCAGCGTTGAAATAGTGTATAGCTACACCTTC. The full variable domain, in which reference TRBV29-1 and TRBJ1-2 provide the parts outside the CDR3, is SAVISQKPSRDICQRGTSLTIQCQVDSQVTMMFWYRQQPGQSLTLIATANQGSEATYESGFVIDKFPISRPNLTFSTLTVSNMSPEDSSIYLCSVEIVYSYTFGSGTRLTVV.

This clonotype was counted only a few times. The rearrangement uses TRBV6-6 and TRBJ2-7; unclear D gene. The CDR3 is made up of 13 amino acids. Looked up from germline, CDR1 is MNHNY and CDR2 is SVGAGI (reference sequence). V lost 0 bases and J 3 bases, leaving 6 bases between the germline ends. CDR3 in amino acids: CASSYSALYEQYV. The DNA of the CDR3 is TGTGCCAGCAGTTACTCCGCCCTCTACGAGCAGTACGTC.

This clonotype was counted at least ten times. This rearrangement joins TRBV27 to TRBJ2-1; 15 nucleotides agree with TRBD2. Germline V gene data show CDR1 as MNHEY and CDR2 as SMNVEV (reference sequence). The CDR3 contains 16 residues. V lost 3 bases to trimming and J lost 9 bases; unmatched junction nucleotides: 6. CDR3 sequence reads: CASSLAGLAGGGEQFF. The CDR3 DNA reads TGTGCCAGCAGTTTGGCGGGACTAGCGGGGGGCGGTGAGCAGTTCTTC.

This clonotype was seen ten or more times. The CDR3 DNA is TGTGCCAGCAGTTACGGGTCTGGCGGGGGGGGAGATACGCAGTATTTT. This translates into CASSYGSGGGGDTQYF. This sequence joins TRBV6-2 or TRBV6-3 and TRBJ2-3, with TRBD2 matching 9 bases. V gave up 2 bases and J gave up 5 bases; unmatched junction bases: 8. Germline CDR1 and CDR2: MNHEY and SVGEGT. The CDR3 runs to 16 residues.

This clonotype was counted between two and nine times. The CDR3 DNA sequence: TGTGCCAGCAGCCAAGAATTATTAGCTTTCTATGGCTACACCTTC. Its translation: CASSQELLAFYGYTF. This rearrangement joins TRBV3-1 to TRBJ1-2; no reliable D call. This CDR3 has 15 amino acids. The germline V and J ends were trimmed by 0 bases and 4 bases, with 12 bases remaining between them. In germline, CDR1 is LGHDT, CDR2 YNNKEL (reference sequence).

This clonotype was seen only a few times. J is TRBJ2-6 and V is TRBV27; D is uncertain. In germline, CDR1 is MNHEY, CDR2 SMNVEV (reference sequence). V gave up 5 bases and J gave up 1 base, with 9 bases separating them. There are 15 residues in the CDR3. Here the CDR3 reads CASSPWGSGANVLTF. The DNA of the CDR3 is TGTGCCAGCAGTCCGTGGGGTTCTGGGGCCAACGTCCTGACTTTC.

This chain links TRBV28 with TRBJ2-1; D is perhaps TRBD2 (5 bases). V lost 3 bases to trimming and J lost 14 bases, with 26 bases between them. This CDR3 has 16 amino acids. Germline-derived CDR1 and CDR2 are MDHEN and SYDVKM. DNA for the CDR3: TGTGCCAGCAGTTTTTTGCTCACCAGCGGATTAATCGGAAAGTTCTTC. It codes for CASSFLLTSGLIGKFF.

This clonotype was detected ten times or more. The rearrangement uses TRBV5-1 and TRBJ2-2; D gene unclear. Trimming removed 2 bases from V and 3 bases from J, with 5 bases in between. The CDR3 has 13 amino acids. Germline assignment: CDR1 SGHRS and CDR2 YFSETQ. CDR3 nucleotide sequence: TGCGCCAGCAGCTTCCGGGACACCGGGGAGCTGTTTTTT. This sequence encodes CASSFRDTGELFF.

This clonotype was counted only a few times. The chain is built from TRBV25-1 and TRBJ2-7, with 10 bases aligning to TRBD2. There are 18 residues in the CDR3. The germline V gene has CDR1 MGHDK and CDR2 SYGVNS. J lost 6 bases, V lost 1 base, and 15 bases had no gene match. The CDR3 DNA sequence: TGTGCCAGCAGTGAATTGATGATAGCGGGAGGAATCGGGGGCGAGCAGTACTTC. Amino acid sequence: CASSELMIAGGIGGEQYF.

The chain couples TRBV6-5 to TRBJ1-1; no clear D. V lost 2 bases to trimming and J lost 0 bases, with 7 bases between them. The germline V gene has CDR1 MNHEY and CDR2 SVGAGI. CDR3 length: 14 residues. This chain's CDR3 is CASSYDQMNTEAFF. CDR3 nucleotides: TGTGCCAGCAGTTACGACCAGATGAACACTGAAGCTTTCTTT.

This clonotype has at least ten counts. This sequence joins TRBV6-1 and TRBJ2-5; the D is unclear. The CDR3 is 11 residues long. Germline V CDR1 and CDR2: MNHNS, SASEGT. The ends were cut back, 8 bases at V and 4 bases at J, with 8 bases in the middle. This CDR3 is CASHLGETQYF. The DNA of the CDR3 is TGTGCCAGCCACCTGGGAGAGACCCAGTACTTC.

This clonotype was picked up many times. The V call is TRBV7-2, the J call TRBJ2-2; TRBD2 might be the D (6 bases). V lost 2 bases, J lost 6 bases, and 10 bases lay in between. The CDR3 spans 14 residues. Per the germline V gene, CDR1 is SGHTA and CDR2 is FQGNSA. CDR3 nucleotide sequence: TGTGCCAGCAGCTTAAACCGGGGGTCCGGGGAGCTGTTTTTT. Its translation is CASSLNRGSGELFF.

The V gene is TRBV20-1, the J gene TRBJ1-5; D gene uncertain. This CDR3 is built from 14 residues. V was cut by 1 base and J by 7 bases, with 14 bases left in between. Germline V CDR1 and CDR2: DFQATT, SNEGSKA (reference sequence). CDR3: CSARGGGPWQPQHF. The DNA of the CDR3 is TGCAGTGCTAGAGGGGGAGGGCCATGGCAGCCCCAGCATTTT.

This clonotype was observed at least ten times. The rearrangement uses TRBV6-5 and TRBJ2-1; 9 bases agree with TRBD1. The CDR3 consists of 15 residues. Germline V gene data show CDR1 as MNHEY and CDR2 as SVGAGI. Trimming at V came to 1 base and at J to 8 bases, leaving 6 bases not matched to a gene. CDR3 in amino acids: CASSYYRTGDDEQFF. The CDR3 bases are TGTGCCAGCAGTTACTATAGGACAGGGGACGATGAGCAGTTCTTC.

This clonotype was counted ten times or more. The V gene is TRBV29-1, the J gene TRBJ1-2; D perhaps matches TRBD1 (5 bases). Germline CDR1 reads SQVTM; CDR2 reads ANQGSEA. V gave up 7 bases and J gave up 0 bases, with 12 bases separating them. This CDR3 region has 13 residues. Here the CDR3 DNA reads TGCAGCGGGGGGGACGTCCCTAACTATGGCTACACCTTC. It is translated as CSGGDVPNYGYTF.

This clonotype was seen repeatedly, ten times or more. The V and J genes are TRBV15 and TRBJ2-3; no definite D call. With 3 bases removed from V and 0 bases from J, the gap between germline ends came to 10 bases. Germline values: CDR1 LNHNV, CDR2 YYDKDF (reference sequence). The CDR3 runs 15 residues. Here the CDR3 DNA reads TGTGCCACCAGCAGGAGCAGTTCTAGCACAGATACGCAGTATTTT. This codes for CATSRSSSSTDTQYF.

The chain is built from TRBV5-1 and TRBJ2-5, with D tentatively TRBD2 (5 bases). Germline V CDR1 and CDR2: SGHRS, YFSETQ. The V and J ends lost 4 bases and 1 base respectively, with 14 bases between them. The CDR3 has 15 amino acids. CDR3 coding DNA: TGCGCCAGCAGCGGCGTCGGGAACCTCCAAGAGACCCAGTACTTC. This encodes CASSGVGNLQETQYF.